This T cell receptor beta chain was profiled in a study of immune evolution from preneoplasia to lung adenocarcinoma. Study information: HLA loss of heterozygosity: about 7% AIS, under 19% MIA, approximately 35% ADC, none AAH. General study results and limits: Later-stage lesions appeared to have more T cells, more diversity, less clonality. Normal lung had the highest top T cell clone frequencies.

V was shortened by 2 bases and J by 4 bases, with 17 bases between the two germline ends. The CDR3 totals 16 residues. Per the germline V gene, CDR1 is MNHEY and CDR2 is SVGAGI. Macro-dissection enriched premalignant or tumor cells before nucleic acid extraction. As regards this clone: Its antigen remains unknown.

The table came from immunoSEQ multiplex PCR; TCRdb's copy has only in-frame clones and leaves some out. Of roughly 6,300 clones in the sample, around 80% are singletons; the top ten hold about 2.7%. Sample: FFPE lung adenocarcinoma in situ tissue. The source is a donor at least 70 years old with lung adenocarcinoma. The chain uses TRBV6-5 and TRBJ1-1; D gene unclear. The DNA of the CDR3 is TGTGCCAGCAGTTACGGAGGGAGGGAGGGTGGCACTGAAGCTTTCTTT. As protein: CASSYGGREGGTEAFF.